This entry concerns a single T cell receptor (beta chain). What it binds is not known. The data were taken from a study of response to subunit inactivated influenza vaccine. Overall study results and limits: After each seasonal influenza vaccination, few new T cells are recruited, the authors suggested.

TCRdb reanalysed the RT-PCR reads using MiXCR and keeps one entry per CDR3 protein. This table has over 800,000 distinct CDR3 sequences, around 20% appearing once. Germline CDR1 SGHRS, CDR2 YFSETQ. This CDR3 comprises 14 residues. V trimming: 4 bases; J trimming: 7 bases; junction bases outside the gene matches: 10. The specimen comprised PBMCs from blood, sampled about 5 days after vaccination. The chain combines TRBV5-1 with TRBJ2-7, with TRBD1 identical over 8 bases. This clonotype originated in a man aged 45-60 years who received an inactivated influenza vaccine. The CDR3 sequence is CASSQTGEAREQYF. CDR3 DNA sequence: TGCGCCAGCAGCCAGACAGGGGAGGCGAGGGAGCAGTACTTC.